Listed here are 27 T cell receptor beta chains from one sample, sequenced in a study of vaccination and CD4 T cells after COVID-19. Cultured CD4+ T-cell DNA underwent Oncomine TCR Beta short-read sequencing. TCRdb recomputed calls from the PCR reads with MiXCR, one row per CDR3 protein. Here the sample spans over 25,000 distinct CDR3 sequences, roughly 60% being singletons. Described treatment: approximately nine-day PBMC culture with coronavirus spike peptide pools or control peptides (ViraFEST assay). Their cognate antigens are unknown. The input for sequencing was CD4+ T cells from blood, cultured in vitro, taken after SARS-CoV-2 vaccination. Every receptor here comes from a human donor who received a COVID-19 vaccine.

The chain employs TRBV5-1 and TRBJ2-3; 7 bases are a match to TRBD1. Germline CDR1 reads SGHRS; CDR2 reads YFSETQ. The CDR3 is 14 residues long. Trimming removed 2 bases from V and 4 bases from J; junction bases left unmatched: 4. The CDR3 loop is CASSFDRAPDTQYF. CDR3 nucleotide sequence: TGCGCCAGCAGCTTCGACAGGGCCCCAGATACGCAGTATTTT.

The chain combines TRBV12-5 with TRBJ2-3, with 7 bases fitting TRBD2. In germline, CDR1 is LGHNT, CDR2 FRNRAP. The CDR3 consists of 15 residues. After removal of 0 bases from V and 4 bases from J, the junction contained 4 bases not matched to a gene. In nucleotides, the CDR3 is TGTGCTAGTGGTTTGGTAATGGGGAGGGCAGATACGCAGTATTTT. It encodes CASGLVMGRADTQYF. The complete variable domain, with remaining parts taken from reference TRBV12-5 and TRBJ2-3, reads DARVTQTPRHKVTEMGQEVTMRCQPILGHNTVFWYRQTMMQGLELLAYFRNRAPLDDSGMPKDRFSAEMPDATLATLKIQPSEPRDSAVYFCASGLVMGRADTQYFGPGTRLTVL.

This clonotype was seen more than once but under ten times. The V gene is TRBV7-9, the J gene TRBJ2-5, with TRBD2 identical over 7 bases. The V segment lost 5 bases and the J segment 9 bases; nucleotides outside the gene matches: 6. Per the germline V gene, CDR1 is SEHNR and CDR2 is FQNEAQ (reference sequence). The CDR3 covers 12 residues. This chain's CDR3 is CASSTGLVAQYF. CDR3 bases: TGTGCCAGCAGCACCGGACTAGTGGCCCAGTACTTC.

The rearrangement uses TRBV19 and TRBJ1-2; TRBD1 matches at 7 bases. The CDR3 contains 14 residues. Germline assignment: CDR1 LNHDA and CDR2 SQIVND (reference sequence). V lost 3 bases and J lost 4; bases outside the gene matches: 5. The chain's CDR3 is CASSIGQGGYGYTF. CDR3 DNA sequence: TGTGCCAGTAGTATTGGCCAGGGGGGCTATGGCTACACCTTC.

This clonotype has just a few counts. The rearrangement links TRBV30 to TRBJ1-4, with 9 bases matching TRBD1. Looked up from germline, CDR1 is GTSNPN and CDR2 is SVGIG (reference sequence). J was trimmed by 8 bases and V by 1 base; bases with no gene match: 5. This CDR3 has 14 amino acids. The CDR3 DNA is TGTGCCTGGAGTGAGGACAGGGGCGAGGAAAAACTGTTTTTT. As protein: CAWSEDRGEEKLFF.

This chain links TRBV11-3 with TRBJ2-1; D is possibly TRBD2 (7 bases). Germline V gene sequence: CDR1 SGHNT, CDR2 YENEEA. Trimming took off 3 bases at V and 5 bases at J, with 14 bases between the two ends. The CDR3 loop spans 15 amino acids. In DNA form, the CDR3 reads TGTGCCAGCAGCTTGGGGGGGGCTAGGAACAATGAGCAGTTCTTC. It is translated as CASSLGGARNNEQFF.

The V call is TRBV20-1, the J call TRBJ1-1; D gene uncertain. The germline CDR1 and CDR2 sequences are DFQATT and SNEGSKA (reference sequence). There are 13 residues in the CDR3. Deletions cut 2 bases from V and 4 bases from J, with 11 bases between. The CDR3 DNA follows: TGCAGTGCTAGAAAGGGAGGGCTCACTGAAGCTTTCTTT. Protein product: CSARKGGLTEAFF.

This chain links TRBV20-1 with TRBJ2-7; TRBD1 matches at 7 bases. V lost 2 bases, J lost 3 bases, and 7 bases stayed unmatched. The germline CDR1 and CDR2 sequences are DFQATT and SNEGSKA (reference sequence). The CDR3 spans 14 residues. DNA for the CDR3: TGCAGTGCTAGACCCGGGACAGCTGACTACGAGCAGTACTTC. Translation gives CSARPGTADYEQYF.

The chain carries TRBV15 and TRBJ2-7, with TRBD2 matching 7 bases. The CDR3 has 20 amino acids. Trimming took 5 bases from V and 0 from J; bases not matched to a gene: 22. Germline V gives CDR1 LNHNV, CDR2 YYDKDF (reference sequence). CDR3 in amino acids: CATSDRAGRGAGSRSYEQYF. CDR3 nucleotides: TGTGCCACCAGCGACCGAGCAGGGAGGGGAGCCGGGAGCCGCTCCTACGAGCAGTACTTC.

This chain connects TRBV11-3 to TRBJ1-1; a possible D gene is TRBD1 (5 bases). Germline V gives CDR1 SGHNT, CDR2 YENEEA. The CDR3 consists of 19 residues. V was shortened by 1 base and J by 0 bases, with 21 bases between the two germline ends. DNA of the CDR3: TGTGCCAGCAGCTTAGGATACCCAGGGATGAGAAGGGTGAACACTGAAGCTTTCTTT. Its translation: CASSLGYPGMRRVNTEAFF. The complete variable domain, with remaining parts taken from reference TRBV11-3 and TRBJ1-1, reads EAGVVQSPRYKIIEKKQPVAFWCNPISGHNTLYWYLQNLGQGPELLIRYENEEAVDDSQLPKDRFSAERLKGVDSTLKIQPAELGDSAVYLCASSLGYPGMRRVNTEAFFGQGTRLTVV.

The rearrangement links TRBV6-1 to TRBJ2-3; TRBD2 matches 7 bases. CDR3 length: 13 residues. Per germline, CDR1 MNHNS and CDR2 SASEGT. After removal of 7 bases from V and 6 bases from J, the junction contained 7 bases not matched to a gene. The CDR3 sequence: CASNGLVKDTQYF. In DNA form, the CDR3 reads TGTGCCAGCAACGGACTAGTAAAGGATACGCAGTATTTT.

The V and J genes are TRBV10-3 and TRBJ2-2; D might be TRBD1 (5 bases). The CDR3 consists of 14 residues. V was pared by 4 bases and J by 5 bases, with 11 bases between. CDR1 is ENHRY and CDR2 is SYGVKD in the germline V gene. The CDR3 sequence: CAISVLGETGELFF. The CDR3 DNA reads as TGTGCCATCAGTGTCTTAGGGGAAACCGGGGAGCTGTTTTTT.

The CDR3 nucleotides are TGCGCCAGCAGCCTCAGCGAAGGCTATGGCTACACCTTC. Translated, it gives CASSLSEGYGYTF. The chain is built from TRBV4-1 and TRBJ1-2, with D unclear. Deletions cut 4 bases from V and 4 bases from J, with 10 bases between. The CDR3 is 13 residues long. The germline V gene encodes CDR1 MGHRA and CDR2 YSYEKL.

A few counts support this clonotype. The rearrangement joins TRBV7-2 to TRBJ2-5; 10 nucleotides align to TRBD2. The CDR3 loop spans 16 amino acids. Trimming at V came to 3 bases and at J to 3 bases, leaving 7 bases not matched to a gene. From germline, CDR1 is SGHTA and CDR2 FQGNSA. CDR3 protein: CASSLRSGGEKETQYF. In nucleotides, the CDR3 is TGTGCCAGCAGCTTGCGAAGCGGGGGGGAAAAAGAGACCCAGTACTTC.

CDR3 amino acids: CSVEKGQGGTEAFF. The DNA for the CDR3 is TGCAGCGTCGAGAAGGGACAGGGAGGCACTGAAGCTTTCTTT. The chain recombines TRBV29-1 with TRBJ1-1, with 9 bases aligning to TRBD1. J was trimmed by 4 bases and V by 6 bases; bases with no gene match: 9. The length of the CDR3 is 14 residues. From germline, CDR1 is SQVTM and CDR2 ANQGSEA. The variable domain in full, with the rest retrieved from reference TRBV29-1 and TRBJ1-1, is SAVISQKPSRDICQRGTSLTIQCQVDSQVTMMFWYRQQPGQSLTLIATANQGSEATYESGFVIDKFPISRPNLTFSTLTVSNMSPEDSSIYLCSVEKGQGGTEAFFGQGTRLTVV.

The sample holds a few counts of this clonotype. The CDR3 DNA reads as TGTGCCAGTAGTATAGGACAGAACACTGAAGCTTTCTTT. Translating it yields CASSIGQNTEAFF. The chain recombines TRBV19 with TRBJ1-1, with D uncertain. The ends were cut back, 1 base at V and 1 base at J, with 4 bases in the middle. The length of the CDR3 is 13 residues. Germline V CDR1 and CDR2: LNHDA, SQIVND (reference sequence).

The CDR3 loop is CASSPKPRGPRNTIYF. The CDR3 coding sequence is TGTGCCAGCAGCCCAAAACCCAGGGGGCCGAGAAACACCATATATTTT. This chain connects TRBV6-1 to TRBJ1-3; the match to TRBD1 covers 8 bases. The germline CDR1 and CDR2 sequences are MNHNS and SASEGT. The CDR3 extends over 16 amino acids. V dropped 6 bases and J dropped 5; count of bases not matched to a gene: 12.

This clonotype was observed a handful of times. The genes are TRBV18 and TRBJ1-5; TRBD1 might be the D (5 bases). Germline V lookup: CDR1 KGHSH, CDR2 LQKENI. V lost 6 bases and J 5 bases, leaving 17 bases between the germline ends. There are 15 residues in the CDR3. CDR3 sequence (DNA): TGTGCCAGCTCGAGAGGCGGGGGAAGCGATCAGCCCCAGCATTTT. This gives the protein CASSRGGGSDQPQHF.

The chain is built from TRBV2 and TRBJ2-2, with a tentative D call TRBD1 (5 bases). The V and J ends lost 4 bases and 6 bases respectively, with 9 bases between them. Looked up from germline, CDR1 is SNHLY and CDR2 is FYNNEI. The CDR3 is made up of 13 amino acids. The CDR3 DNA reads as TGTGCCAGCAGTGTCAGGGTACCCGGGGAGCTGTTTTTT. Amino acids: CASSVRVPGELFF. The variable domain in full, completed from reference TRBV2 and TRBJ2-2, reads EPEVTQTPSHQVTQMGQEVILRCVPISNHLYFYWYRQILGQKVEFLVSFYNNEISEKSEIFDDQFSVERPDGSNFTLKIRSTKLEDSAMYFCASSVRVPGELFFGEGSRLTVL.

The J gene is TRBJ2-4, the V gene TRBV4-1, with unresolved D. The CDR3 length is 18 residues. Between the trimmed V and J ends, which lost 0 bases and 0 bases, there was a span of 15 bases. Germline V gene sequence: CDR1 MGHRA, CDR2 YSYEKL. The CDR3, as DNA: TGCGCCAGCAGCCAAGATCCGAGAAGTGCCGTAGCCAAAAACATTCAGTACTTC. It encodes CASSQDPRSAVAKNIQYF.

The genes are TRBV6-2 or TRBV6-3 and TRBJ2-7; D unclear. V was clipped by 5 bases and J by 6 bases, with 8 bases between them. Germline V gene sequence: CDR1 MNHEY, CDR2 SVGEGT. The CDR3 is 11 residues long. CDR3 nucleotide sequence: TGTGCCAGCAGTCGGGCCAGCGAGCAGTACTTC. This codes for CASSRASEQYF.

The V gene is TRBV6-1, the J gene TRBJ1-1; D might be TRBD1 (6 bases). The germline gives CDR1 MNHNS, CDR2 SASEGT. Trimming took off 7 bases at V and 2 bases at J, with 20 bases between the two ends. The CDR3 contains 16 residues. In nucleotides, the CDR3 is TGTGCCAGCACCCCCACTGCGGCGGGGGGCAACACTGAAGCTTTCTTT. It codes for CASTPTAAGGNTEAFF.

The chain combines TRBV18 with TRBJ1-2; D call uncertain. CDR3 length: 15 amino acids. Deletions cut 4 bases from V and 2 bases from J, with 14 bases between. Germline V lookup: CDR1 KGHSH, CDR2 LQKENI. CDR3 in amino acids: CASSLTERGNYGYTF. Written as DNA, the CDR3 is TGTGCCAGCTCACTCACAGAGCGGGGAAACTATGGCTACACCTTC.

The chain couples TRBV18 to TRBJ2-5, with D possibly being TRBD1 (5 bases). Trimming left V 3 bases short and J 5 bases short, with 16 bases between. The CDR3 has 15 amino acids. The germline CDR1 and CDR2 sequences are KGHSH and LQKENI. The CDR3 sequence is CASSPGAGPEETQYF. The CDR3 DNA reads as TGTGCCAGCTCACCCGGAGCAGGGCCAGAGGAGACCCAGTACTTC.

CDR3 residues: CASSPALGLGGNTIYF. The DNA of the CDR3 is TGTGCCAGCAGCCCGGCCCTGGGGTTGGGTGGAAACACCATATATTTT. This rearrangement joins TRBV7-7 to TRBJ1-3; D is uncertain. The CDR3 is 16 residues long. Trimming cost V 5 bases and J 3 bases, with 17 bases left between them. The germline V gene has CDR1 SSHAT and CDR2 FNYEAQ (reference sequence).

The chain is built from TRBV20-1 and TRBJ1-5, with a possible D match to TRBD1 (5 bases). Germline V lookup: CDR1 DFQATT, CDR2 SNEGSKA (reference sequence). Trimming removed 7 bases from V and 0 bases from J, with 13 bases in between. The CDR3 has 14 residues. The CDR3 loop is CSGRGTNSNQPQHF. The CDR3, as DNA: TGCAGTGGGCGAGGGACTAATAGCAATCAGCCCCAGCATTTT.

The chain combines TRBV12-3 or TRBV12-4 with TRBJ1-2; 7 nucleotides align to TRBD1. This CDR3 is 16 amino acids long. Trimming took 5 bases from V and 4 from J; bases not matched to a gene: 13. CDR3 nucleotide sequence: TGTGCCAGCAGTGGGGATGACAGGGTGGCCGTCTATGGCTACACCTTC. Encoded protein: CASSGDDRVAVYGYTF.